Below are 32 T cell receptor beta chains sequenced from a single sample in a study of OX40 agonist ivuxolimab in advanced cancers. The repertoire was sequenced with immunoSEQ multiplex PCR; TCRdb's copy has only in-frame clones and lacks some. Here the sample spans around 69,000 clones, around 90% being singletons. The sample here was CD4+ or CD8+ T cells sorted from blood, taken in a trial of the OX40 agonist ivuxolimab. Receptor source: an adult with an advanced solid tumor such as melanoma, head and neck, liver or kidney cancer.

The CDR3 region has the DNA TGTGCCAGCAGCCCCGGGACTATCACAGATACGCAGTATTTT. Translating gives CASSPGTITDTQYF. This chain uses TRBV7-9 with TRBJ2-3; TRBD2 agrees at 7 bases. CDR1 is SEHNR, CDR2 FQNEAQ, per germline (reference sequence). V was clipped by 5 bases and J by 2 bases; unmatched bases: 4. The CDR3 spans 14 residues.

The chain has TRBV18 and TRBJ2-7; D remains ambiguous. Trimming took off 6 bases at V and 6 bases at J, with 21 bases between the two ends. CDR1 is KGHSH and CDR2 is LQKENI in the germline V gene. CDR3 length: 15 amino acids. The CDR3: CASSPPDSVRPEQYF. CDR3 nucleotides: TGTGCCAGCTCCCCTCCAGATTCCGTACGGCCCGAGCAGTACTTC.

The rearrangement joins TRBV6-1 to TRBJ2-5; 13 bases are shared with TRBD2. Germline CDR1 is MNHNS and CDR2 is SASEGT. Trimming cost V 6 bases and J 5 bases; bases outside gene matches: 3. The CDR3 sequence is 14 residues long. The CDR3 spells CASSSGLAGETQYF. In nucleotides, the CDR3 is TGTGCCAGCAGCTCGGGACTAGCGGGGGAGACCCAGTACTTC.

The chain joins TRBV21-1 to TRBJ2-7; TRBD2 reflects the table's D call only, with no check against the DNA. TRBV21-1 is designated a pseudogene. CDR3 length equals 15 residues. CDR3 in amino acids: CASSNPGRGRDEQYV. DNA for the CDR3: TGTGCCAGCAGCAATCCGGGCCGGGGTCGCGACGAGCAGTACGTC.

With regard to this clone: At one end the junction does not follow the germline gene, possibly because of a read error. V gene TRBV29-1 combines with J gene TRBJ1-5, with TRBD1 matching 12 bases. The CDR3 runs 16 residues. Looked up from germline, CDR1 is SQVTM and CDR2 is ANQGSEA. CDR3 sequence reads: CSVSTGTGGGKQPQHF. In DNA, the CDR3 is TGCAGCGTTTCTACCGGGACAGGGGGCGGCAAGCAGCCCCAGCATTTT.

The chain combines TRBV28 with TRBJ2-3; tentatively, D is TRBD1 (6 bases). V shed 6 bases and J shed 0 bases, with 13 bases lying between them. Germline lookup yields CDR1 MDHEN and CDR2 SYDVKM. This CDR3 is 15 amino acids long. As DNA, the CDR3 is TGTGCCAGCAGCATGACAGGTGCTAGCACAGATACGCAGTATTTT. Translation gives CASSMTGASTDTQYF.

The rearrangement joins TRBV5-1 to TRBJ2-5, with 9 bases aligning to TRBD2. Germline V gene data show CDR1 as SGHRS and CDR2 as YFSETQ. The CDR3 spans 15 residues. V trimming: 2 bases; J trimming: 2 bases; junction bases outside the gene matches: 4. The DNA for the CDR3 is TGCGCCAGCAGCTTCAGCGGGGGGAATCAAGAGACCCAGTACTTC. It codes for CASSFSGGNQETQYF. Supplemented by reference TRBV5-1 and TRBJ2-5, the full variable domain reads KAGVTQTPRYLIKTRGQQVTLSCSPISGHRSVSWYQQTPGQGLQFLFEYFSETQRNKGNFPGRFSGRQFSNSRSEMNVSTLELGDSALYLCASSFSGGNQETQYFGPGTRLLVL.

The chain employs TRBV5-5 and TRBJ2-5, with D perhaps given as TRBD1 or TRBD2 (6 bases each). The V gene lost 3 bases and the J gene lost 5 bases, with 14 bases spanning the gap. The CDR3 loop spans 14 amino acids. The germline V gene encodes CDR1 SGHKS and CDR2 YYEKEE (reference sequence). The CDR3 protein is CASSSSIGGETQYF. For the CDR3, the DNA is TGTGCCAGCAGCTCATCGATAGGGGGGGAGACCCAGTACTTC.

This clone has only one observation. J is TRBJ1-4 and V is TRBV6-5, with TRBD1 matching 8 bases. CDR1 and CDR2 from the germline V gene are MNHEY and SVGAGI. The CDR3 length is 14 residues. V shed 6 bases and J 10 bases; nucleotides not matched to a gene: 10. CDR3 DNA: TGTGCCAGCAGCCGCGAGGGACAGGCGGCAAAACTGTTTTTT. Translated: CASSREGQAAKLFF.

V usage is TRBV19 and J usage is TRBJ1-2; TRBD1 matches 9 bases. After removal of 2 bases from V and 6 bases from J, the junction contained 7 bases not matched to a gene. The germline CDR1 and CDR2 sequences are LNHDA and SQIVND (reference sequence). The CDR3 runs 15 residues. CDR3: CASSITGDRADGYTF. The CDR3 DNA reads TGTGCCAGTAGTATAACCGGGGACAGGGCGGATGGCTACACCTTC.

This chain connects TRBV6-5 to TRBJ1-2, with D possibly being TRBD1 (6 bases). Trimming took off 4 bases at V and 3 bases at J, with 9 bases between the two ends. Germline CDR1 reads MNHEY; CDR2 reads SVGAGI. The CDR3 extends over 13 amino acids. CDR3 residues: CASSFGGYYGYTF. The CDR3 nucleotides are TGTGCCAGCAGTTTCGGGGGCTACTATGGCTACACCTTC.

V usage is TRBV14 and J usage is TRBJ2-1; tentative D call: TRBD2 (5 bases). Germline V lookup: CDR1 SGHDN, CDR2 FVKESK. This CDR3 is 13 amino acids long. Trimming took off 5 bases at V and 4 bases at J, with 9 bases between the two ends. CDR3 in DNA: TGTGCCAGCAGCGTTGGACTGTACAATGAGCAGTTCTTC. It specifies CASSVGLYNEQFF.

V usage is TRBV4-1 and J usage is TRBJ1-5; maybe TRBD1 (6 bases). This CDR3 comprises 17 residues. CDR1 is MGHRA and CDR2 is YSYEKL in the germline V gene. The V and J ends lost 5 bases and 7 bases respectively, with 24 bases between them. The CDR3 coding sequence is TGCGCCAGCAGCGGACAAGGTAGCACAGGGACGGGGCAGCCCCAGCATTTT. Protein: CASSGQGSTGTGQPQHF.

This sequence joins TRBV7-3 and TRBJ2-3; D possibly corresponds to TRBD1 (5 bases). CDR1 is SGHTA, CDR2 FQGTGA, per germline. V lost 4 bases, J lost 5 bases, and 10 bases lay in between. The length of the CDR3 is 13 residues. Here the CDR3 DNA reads TGTGCCAGCAGCTCACAGGTTGGAGATACGCAGTATTTT. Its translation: CASSSQVGDTQYF.

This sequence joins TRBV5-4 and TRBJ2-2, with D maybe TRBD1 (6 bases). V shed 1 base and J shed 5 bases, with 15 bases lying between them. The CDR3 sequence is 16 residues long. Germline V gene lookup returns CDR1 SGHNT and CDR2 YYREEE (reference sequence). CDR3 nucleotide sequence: TGTGCCAGCAGCTTGACAGGGCAGCGGAGTACCGGGGAGCTGTTTTTT. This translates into CASSLTGQRSTGELFF.

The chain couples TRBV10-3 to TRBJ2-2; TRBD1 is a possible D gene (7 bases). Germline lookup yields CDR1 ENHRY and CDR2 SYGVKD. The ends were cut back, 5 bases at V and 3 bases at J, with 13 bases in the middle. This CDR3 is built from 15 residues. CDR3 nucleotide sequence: TGTGCCATCAGTTACAGGGGAGGCGACACCGGGGAGCTGTTTTTT. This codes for CAISYRGGDTGELFF.

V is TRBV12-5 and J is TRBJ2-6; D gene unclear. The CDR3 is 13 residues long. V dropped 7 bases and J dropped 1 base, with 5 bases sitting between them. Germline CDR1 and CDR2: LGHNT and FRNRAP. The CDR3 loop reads CASAPSGANVLTF. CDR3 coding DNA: TGTGCTAGTGCTCCTTCTGGGGCCAACGTCCTGACTTTC.

CDR3 region: CASSSAPLGQPQHF. In DNA form, the CDR3 reads TGTGCCAGCAGCTCGGCGCCATTGGGTCAGCCCCAGCATTTT. The chain uses TRBV5-4 and TRBJ1-5; D unresolved. V was pared by 3 bases and J by 6 bases, with 13 bases between. Per the germline V gene, CDR1 is SGHNT and CDR2 is YYREEE (reference sequence). The CDR3 is made up of 14 amino acids.

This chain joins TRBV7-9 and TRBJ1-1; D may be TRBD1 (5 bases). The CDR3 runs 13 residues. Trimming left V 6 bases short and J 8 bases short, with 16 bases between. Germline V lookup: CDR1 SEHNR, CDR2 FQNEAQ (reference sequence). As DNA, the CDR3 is TGTGCCAGCAGTTCTAATCGGGACGGAGAAGCTTTCTTT. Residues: CASSSNRDGEAFF.

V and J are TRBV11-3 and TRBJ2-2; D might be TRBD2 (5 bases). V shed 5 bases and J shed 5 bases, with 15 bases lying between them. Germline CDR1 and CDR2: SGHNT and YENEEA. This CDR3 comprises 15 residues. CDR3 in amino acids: CASSPRSGSTGELFF. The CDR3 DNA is TGTGCCAGCAGCCCGAGGTCGGGATCAACCGGGGAGCTGTTTTTT.

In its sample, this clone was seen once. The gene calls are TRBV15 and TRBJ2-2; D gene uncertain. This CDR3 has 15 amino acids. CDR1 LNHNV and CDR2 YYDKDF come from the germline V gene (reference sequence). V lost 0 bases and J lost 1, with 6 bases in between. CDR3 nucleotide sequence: TGTGCCACCAGCAGAGATCTCGGGAACACCGGGGAGCTGTTTTTT. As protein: CATSRDLGNTGELFF.

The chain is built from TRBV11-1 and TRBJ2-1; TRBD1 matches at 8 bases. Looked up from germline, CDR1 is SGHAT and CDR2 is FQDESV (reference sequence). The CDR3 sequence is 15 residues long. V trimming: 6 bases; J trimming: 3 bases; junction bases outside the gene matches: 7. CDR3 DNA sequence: TGTGCCAGCAGTCGGCAGGGGGCCGTCTACAATGAGCAGTTCTTC. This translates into CASSRQGAVYNEQFF. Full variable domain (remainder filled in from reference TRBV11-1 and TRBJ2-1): EAEVAQSPRYKITEKSQAVAFWCDPISGHATLYWYRQILGQGPELLVQFQDESVVDDSQLPKDRFSAERLKGVDSTLKIQPAELGDSAMYLCASSRQGAVYNEQFFGPGTRLTVL.

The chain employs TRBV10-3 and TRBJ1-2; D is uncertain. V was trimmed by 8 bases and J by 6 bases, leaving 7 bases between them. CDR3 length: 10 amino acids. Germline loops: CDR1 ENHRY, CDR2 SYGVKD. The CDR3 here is CAIGSNGYTF. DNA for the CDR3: TGTGCCATCGGATCTAATGGCTACACCTTC.

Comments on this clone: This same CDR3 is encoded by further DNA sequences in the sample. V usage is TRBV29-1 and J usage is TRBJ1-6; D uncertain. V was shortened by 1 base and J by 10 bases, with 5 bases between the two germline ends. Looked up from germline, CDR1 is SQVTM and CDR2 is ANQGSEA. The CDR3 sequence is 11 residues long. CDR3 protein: CSVEALSPLHF. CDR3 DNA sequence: TGCAGCGTTGAAGCGCTATCACCCCTCCACTTT.

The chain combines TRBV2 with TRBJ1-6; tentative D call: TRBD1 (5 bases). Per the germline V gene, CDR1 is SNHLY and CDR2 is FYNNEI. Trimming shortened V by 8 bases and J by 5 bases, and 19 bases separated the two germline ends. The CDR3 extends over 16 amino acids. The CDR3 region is CASHAPRVFDNSPLHF. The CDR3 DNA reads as TGTGCCAGCCACGCTCCCAGGGTGTTTGATAATTCACCCCTCCACTTT. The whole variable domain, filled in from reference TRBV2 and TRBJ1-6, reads EPEVTQTPSHQVTQMGQEVILRCVPISNHLYFYWYRQILGQKVEFLVSFYNNEISEKSEIFDDQFSVERPDGSNFTLKIRSTKLEDSAMYFCASHAPRVFDNSPLHFGNGTRLTVT.

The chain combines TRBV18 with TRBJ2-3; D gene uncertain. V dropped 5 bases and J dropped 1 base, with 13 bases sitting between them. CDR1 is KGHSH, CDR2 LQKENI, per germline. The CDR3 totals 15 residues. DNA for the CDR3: TGTGCCAGCTCATATTTGACTGACCGCACAGATACGCAGTATTTT. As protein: CASSYLTDRTDTQYF. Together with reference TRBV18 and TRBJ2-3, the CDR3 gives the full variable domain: NAGVMQNPRHLVRRRGQEARLRCSPMKGHSHVYWYRQLPEEGLKFMVYLQKENIIDESGMPKERFSAEFPKEGPSILRIQQVVRGDSAAYFCASSYLTDRTDTQYFGPGTRLTVL.

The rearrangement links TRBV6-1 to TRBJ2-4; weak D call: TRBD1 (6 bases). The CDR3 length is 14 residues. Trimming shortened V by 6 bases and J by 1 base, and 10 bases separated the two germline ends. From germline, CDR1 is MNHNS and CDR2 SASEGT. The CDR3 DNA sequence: TGTGCCAGCAGCGCCACAGGGGCCAAAAACATTCAGTACTTC. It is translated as CASSATGAKNIQYF.

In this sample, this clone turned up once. The CDR3 region is CASSLRTGGGHEQYF. CDR3 in DNA: TGTGCCAGCTCACTACGGACAGGAGGGGGCCACGAGCAGTACTTC. The rearrangement uses TRBV18 and TRBJ2-7; possibly TRBD1 for D (7 bases). Trimming stripped 4 bases from V and 5 bases from J, with 18 bases between. The V gene's germline CDR1 is KGHSH and CDR2 LQKENI. CDR3 size: 15 residues.

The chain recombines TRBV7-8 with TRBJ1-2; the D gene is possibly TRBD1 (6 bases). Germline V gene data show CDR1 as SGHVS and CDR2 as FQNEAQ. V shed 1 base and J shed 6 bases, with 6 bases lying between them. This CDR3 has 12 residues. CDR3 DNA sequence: TGTGCCAGCAGCTTAGGGACAGATGGCTACACCTTC. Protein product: CASSLGTDGYTF.

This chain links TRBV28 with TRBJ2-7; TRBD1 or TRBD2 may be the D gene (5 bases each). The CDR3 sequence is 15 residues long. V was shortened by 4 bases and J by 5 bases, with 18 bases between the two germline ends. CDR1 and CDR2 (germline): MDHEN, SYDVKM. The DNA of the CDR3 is TGTGCCAGCAGTTCACAAGCGAGGGGAAGGAACGAGCAGTACGTC. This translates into CASSSQARGRNEQYV.

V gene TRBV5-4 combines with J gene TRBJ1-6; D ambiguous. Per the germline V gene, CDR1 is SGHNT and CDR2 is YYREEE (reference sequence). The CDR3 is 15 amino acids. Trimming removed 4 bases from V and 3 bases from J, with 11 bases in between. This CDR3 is CASSARRDYNSPLHF. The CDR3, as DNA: TGTGCCAGCAGCGCCAGAAGAGACTATAATTCACCCCTCCACTTT.

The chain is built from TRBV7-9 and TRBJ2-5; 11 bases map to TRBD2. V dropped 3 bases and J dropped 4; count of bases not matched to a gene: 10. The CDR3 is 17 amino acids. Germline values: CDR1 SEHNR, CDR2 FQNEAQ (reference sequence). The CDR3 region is CASSLGRITSGGETQYF. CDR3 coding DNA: TGTGCCAGCAGCTTGGGGCGGATTACTAGCGGGGGAGAGACCCAGTACTTC.